These T cell receptor beta chains were read from a single sample in a study of T cell responses to AZD1222 COVID-19 vaccine. Sequenced by immunoSEQ multiplex PCR; TCRdb stores in-frame clones only, minus some. The top ten hold approximately 1.3% of the sample, which has 180,000 or so clones, 92% seen once. The material sequenced was peripheral blood, taken 28 days after the second AZD1222 dose. The source is an adult who received the AZD1222 COVID-19 vaccine. The CDR3 runs from the conserved cysteine through the conserved F or W. D genes are given only for firm matches.

v_gene: TRBV6-1
len: 17
d_gene: TRBD1
j_gene: TRBJ2-1
CDR3aa: CASSELYRTGSYNEQFF
CDR3nt: TGTGCCAGCAGTGAATTGTATCGGACAGGGTCCTACAATGAGCAGTTCTTC

v_gene: TRBV2
len: 12
d_gene: .
j_gene: TRBJ1-2
CDR3aa: CASSEWPGGYTF
CDR3nt: TGTGCCAGCAGTGAGTGGCCTGGTGGCTACACCTTC

v_gene: TRBV11-1
len: 14
d_gene: TRBD1
j_gene: TRBJ1-1
CDR3aa: CASSSDRVGTEAFF
CDR3nt: TGTGCCAGCAGCTCTGACAGGGTGGGCACTGAAGCTTTCTTT

v_gene: TRBV19
len: 14
d_gene: .
j_gene: TRBJ2-3
CDR3aa: CASSIDWATDTQYF
CDR3nt: TGTGCCAGTAGTATAGATTGGGCCACAGATACGCAGTATTTT

v_gene: TRBV2
len: 11
d_gene: .
j_gene: TRBJ1-1
CDR3aa: CASSEQIEAFF
CDR3nt: TGTGCCAGCAGTGAACAGATTGAAGCTTTCTTT

v_gene: TRBV5-1
len: 14
d_gene: TRBD1
j_gene: TRBJ2-2
CDR3aa: CASSLRTGTGELFF
CDR3nt: TGCGCCAGCAGCCTCAGGACAGGCACCGGGGAGCTGTTTTTT

v_gene: TRBV19
len: 15
d_gene: .
j_gene: TRBJ1-5
CDR3aa: CASSRRSHSNQPQHF
CDR3nt: TGTGCCAGTAGTCGCCGTAGTCATAGCAATCAGCCCCAGCATTTT

v_gene: TRBV5-8
len: 14
d_gene: .
j_gene: TRBJ1-6
CDR3aa: CASSRMLNNSPLHF
CDR3nt: TGTGCCAGCAGCCGGATGCTGAATAATTCACCCCTCCACTTT

v_gene: TRBV4-1
len: 16
d_gene: .
j_gene: TRBJ1-4
CDR3aa: CASSMHIGRGDEKLFF
CDR3nt: TGCGCCAGCAGCATGCATATCGGCAGGGGAGACGAAAAACTGTTTTTT

v_gene: TRBV6-6
len: 11
d_gene: TRBD1
j_gene: TRBJ1-2
CDR3aa: CASSQGAGYTF
CDR3nt: TGTGCCAGCAGTCAGGGGGCTGGCTACACCTTC

v_gene: TRBV28
len: 18
d_gene: TRBD1
j_gene: TRBJ1-6
CDR3aa: CASSGETRGRGLGSPLHF
CDR3nt: TGTGCCAGCAGTGGCGAAACCAGGGGGAGGGGCTTAGGTTCACCCCTCCACTTT

v_gene: TRBV7-2
len: 15
d_gene: .
j_gene: TRBJ1-2
CDR3aa: CASSIQQGGVYGYTF
CDR3nt: TGTGCCAGCAGCATTCAACAGGGTGGGGTATATGGCTACACCTTC

v_gene: TRBV7-9
len: 17
d_gene: TRBD1
j_gene: TRBJ1-2
CDR3aa: CASSSEPRTGRAYGYTF
CDR3nt: TGTGCCAGCAGCTCTGAACCTAGGACAGGGAGGGCCTATGGCTACACCTTC

v_gene: TRBV3-1/TRBV3-2
len: 15
d_gene: .
j_gene: TRBJ1-1
CDR3aa: CASSQGLGGYTEAFF
CDR3nt: TGTGCCAGCAGCCAAGGATTAGGAGGGTACACTGAAGCTTTCTTT

v_gene: TRBV7-2
len: 14
d_gene: .
j_gene: TRBJ2-7
CDR3aa: CASSFGRSSYEQYF
CDR3nt: TGTGCCAGCAGCTTCGGCCGCAGTTCCTACGAGCAGTACTTC

v_gene: TRBV10-3
len: 14
d_gene: TRBD2
j_gene: TRBJ2-5
CDR3aa: CAISQASGTETQYF
CDR3nt: TGTGCCATCAGTCAAGCTAGCGGGACAGAGACCCAGTACTTC

v_gene: TRBV6-1
len: 16
d_gene: .
j_gene: TRBJ1-2
CDR3aa: CASSAQFGGENYGYTF
CDR3nt: TGTGCCAGCAGTGCCCAGTTTGGGGGGGAGAACTATGGCTACACCTTC

v_gene: TRBV20-1
len: 11
d_gene: .
j_gene: TRBJ1-1
CDR3aa: CSARGGNQAFF
CDR3nt: TGCAGTGCTAGGGGGGGGAATCAAGCTTTCTTT

v_gene: TRBV6-5
len: 14
d_gene: .
j_gene: TRBJ2-2
CDR3aa: CASRPYPSGGELFF
CDR3nt: TGTGCCAGCAGACCCTACCCTTCGGGTGGGGAGCTGTTTTTT

v_gene: TRBV5-1
len: 13
d_gene: .
j_gene: TRBJ1-1
CDR3aa: CASSYQMNTEAFF
CDR3nt: TGCGCCAGCAGCTACCAGATGAACACTGAAGCTTTCTTT